This TCR beta chain is from a study of OX40 agonist ivuxolimab in advanced cancers. For context, the study as a whole: The costimulatory receptor OX40 (CD134) was targeted by ivuxolimab, a fully human IgG2 agonistic monoclonal antibody. Of the 50 to 55 dose-escalation patients, hepatocellular carcinoma was present in around 19, melanoma in roughly 15, renal cell carcinoma in 9 and head and neck cancer in 9. Intravenous ivuxolimab was administered to patients every 2 weeks at six dose levels: 0.01, 0.1, 0.3, 1.5, 3 and 10 mg/kg. Partial responses occurred in three dose-escalation patients, of whom one had hepatocellular carcinoma and two had cutaneous melanoma. Prior anti-PD-1, anti-PD-L1 or anti-CTLA-4 therapy was permitted, and checkpoint inhibitors had been received by approximately 39% of dose-escalation patients. A male proportion of roughly 80% and a mean age of roughly 55 years, ranging from 23 to 79, were recorded for the dose-escalation cohort. The paper covers the monotherapy dose-escalation part of the phase I ivuxolimab trial, which included N of about 56 patients. Peripheral TCRbeta sequencing aimed to test whether ivuxolimab altered TCR sequence diversity and caused clonal T-cell expansion.

General study outcomes and caveats: In partial responders in the 0.1-3.0 mg/kg groups, normalized peripheral clonal expansion was found to be among the lowest, especially among CD8+ T cells. Antigen specificity was not determined for the clonally expanded peripheral T cells. After ivuxolimab, expanded clones were on average more numerous among CD8+ T cells than among CD4+ T cells. At doses from 0.1 to 3.0 mg/kg, clonal expansion was seen in both CD4+ and CD8+ blood T cells between baseline and week 6. Low levels of normalized T-cell clonal expansion were also seen in some patients who did not respond.

Genomic DNA was extracted from sorted cells for sequencing of the TCRbeta CDR3 region. TCRbeta CDR3 regions were sequenced using the immunoSEQ Assay. This immuneACCESS table, as held by TCRdb, lists in-frame sequences with V and J called but not all clones. Of the missing ones, under half trace to an unresolved V gene in checked studies; the others have no known cause. Here the sample has approximately 100,000 clones; over 75% occur a single time. The ten largest account for approximately 0.49% of the sample. From the cysteine up to the phenylalanine, the CDR3 has a length of 14 residues. The entry retains the CDR3 DNA only, 42 bases that are in frame from base 1. Per the germline V gene, SNHLY is the CDR1 and FYNNEI is the CDR2. Deletion took 7 bases off V and 0 bases off J, with a span of 12 bases between the germline ends. The trial excluded patients who had a history of autoimmune disease or were on systemic immunosuppression. In every dose cohort, peripheral blood was drawn for TCR sequencing at baseline, cycle 4 day 1, and cycle 7 day 1. The samples were drawn from a first-in-human, open-label, multicenter phase I dose-escalation trial of ivuxolimab. Adults with locally advanced or metastatic melanoma, renal cell, hepatocellular, or head and neck squamous cell carcinoma were enrolled in the trial. Before TCR sequencing, CD4+ and CD8+ T cells were separately sorted from peripheral blood.

Notes on this clone: Its antigen specificity is not known. Base qualities are not provided; no much larger clone lies one nucleotide away.

The TCR was taken from an adult with an advanced solid tumor such as melanoma, head and neck, liver or kidney cancer. The rearranged segments are TRBV2 and TRBJ1-1; the D gene cannot be named for sure. Sequenced here: CD4+ or CD8+ T cells sorted from blood, sampled in a trial of the OX40 agonist ivuxolimab. The DNA sequence is as follows: TGTGCCAGCAAAAGGGCCATCATGAACACTGAAGCTTTCTTT. Translated, it gives CASKRAIMNTEAFF. The reference TRBV2 and TRBJ1-1 proteins fill in what lies around the CDR3, so the full variable domain reads EPEVTQTPSHQVTQMGQEVILRCVPISNHLYFYWYRQILGQKVEFLVSFYNNEISEKSEIFDDQFSVERPDGSNFTLKIRSTKLEDSAMYFCASKRAIMNTEAFFGQGTRLTVV.